The T cell receptor beta chain described here comes from a study of vaccination and CD4 T cells after COVID-19. Treatment in this sample: roughly ten-day PBMC culture with coronavirus spike peptide pools or control peptides (ViraFEST assay). According to the study, CD4+ T cells from the unexposed donor were gathered ahead of the COVID-19 pandemic (2011-2018). Notes on this clonotype: Antigen specificity is unknown.

Once obtained from cultured CD4+ T cells, the DNA was sequenced using the Oncomine TCR Beta short-read assay. TCRdb ran MiXCR on the PCR reads and lists one entry per CDR3 protein. The sample holds roughly 9,000 distinct CDR3 sequences, roughly 49% seen once. Germline values: CDR1 MDHEN, CDR2 SYDVKM. CDR3 length: 15 amino acids. With 8 bases clipped from V and 5 bases from J, the junction kept 13 bases outside the gene matches. The sequence was obtained from a human donor in good health. Sequencing was performed on CD4+ T cells from blood, cultured in vitro. The chain joins TRBV28 to TRBJ1-2; TRBD1 matches at 8 bases. The chain's CDR3 is CASGGTGGFEYGYTF. The CDR3 nucleotides read TGTGCCAGCGGCGGGACAGGAGGATTTGAATATGGCTACACCTTC.